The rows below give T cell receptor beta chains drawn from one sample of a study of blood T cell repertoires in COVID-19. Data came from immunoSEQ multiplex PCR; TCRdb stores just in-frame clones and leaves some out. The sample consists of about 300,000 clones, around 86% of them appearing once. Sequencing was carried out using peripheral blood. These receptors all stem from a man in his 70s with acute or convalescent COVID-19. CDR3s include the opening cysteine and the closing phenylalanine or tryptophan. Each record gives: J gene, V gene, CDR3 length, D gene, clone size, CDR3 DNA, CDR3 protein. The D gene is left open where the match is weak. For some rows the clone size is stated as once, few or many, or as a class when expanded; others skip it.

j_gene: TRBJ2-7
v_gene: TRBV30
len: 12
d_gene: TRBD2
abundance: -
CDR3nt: TGTGCCCTAGCGGGAGGCCCCTACGAGCAGTACTTC
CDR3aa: CALAGGPYEQYF

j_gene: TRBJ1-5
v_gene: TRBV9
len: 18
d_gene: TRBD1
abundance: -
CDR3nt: TGTGCCAGCAGCGTGTGGGCACCGACTCACAGGGGCACTCAGCCCCAGCATTTT
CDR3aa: CASSVWAPTHRGTQPQHF

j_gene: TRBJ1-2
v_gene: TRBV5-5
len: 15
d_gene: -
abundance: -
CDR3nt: TGTGCCAGCAGCTTGTCCGCACCAGGGCAGGGCGAGTGCACCTTC
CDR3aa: CASSLSAPGQGECTF

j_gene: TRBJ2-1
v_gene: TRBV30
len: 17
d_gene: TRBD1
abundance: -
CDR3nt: TGTGCCTGGAGTGGTGAAAGGGGGCATGAATCCTACAATGAGCAGTTCTTC
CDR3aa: CAWSGERGHESYNEQFF

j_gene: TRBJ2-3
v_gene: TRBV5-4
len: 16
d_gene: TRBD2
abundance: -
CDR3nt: TGTGCCAGCAGCAAAGGGACTAGCGGGGGGTTAGATACGCAGTATTTT
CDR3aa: CASSKGTSGGLDTQYF

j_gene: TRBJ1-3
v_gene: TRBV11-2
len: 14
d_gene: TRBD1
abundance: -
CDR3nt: TGTGCCAGCAGCTTGGGACAGGCTGGAAACACCATATATTTT
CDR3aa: CASSLGQAGNTIYF

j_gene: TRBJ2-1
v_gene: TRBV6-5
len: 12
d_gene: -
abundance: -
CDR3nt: TGTGCCAGCAGTTCCGGTGCTTCTGAGCAGTTCTTC
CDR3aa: CASSSGASEQFF

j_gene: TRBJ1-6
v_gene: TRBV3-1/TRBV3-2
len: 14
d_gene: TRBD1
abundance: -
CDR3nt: TGTGCCAGCAGCCAGACAGGGGGGGATTCACCCCTCCACTTT
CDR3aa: CASSQTGGDSPLHF

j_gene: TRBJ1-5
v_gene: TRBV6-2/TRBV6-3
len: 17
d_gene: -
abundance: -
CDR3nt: TGTGCCAGCAGTTACAGTCCGGTGGACAACCGCCATCAGCCCCAGCATTTT
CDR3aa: CASSYSPVDNRHQPQHF

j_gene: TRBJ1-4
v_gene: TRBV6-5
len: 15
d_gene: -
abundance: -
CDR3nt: TGTGCCAGCAGTTACGGGGGGTCAACTAATGAAAAACTGTTTTTT
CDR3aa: CASSYGGSTNEKLFF

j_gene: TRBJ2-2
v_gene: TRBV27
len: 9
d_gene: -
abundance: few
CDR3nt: TGTGCCGCACAAGGGGAGCTGTTTTTT
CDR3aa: CAAQGELFF

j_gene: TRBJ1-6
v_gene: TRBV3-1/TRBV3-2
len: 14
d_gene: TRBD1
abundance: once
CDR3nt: TGTGCCAGCAGCCAAGACGGTCAGGGGGCACCCCTCCACTTT
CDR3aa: CASSQDGQGAPLHF

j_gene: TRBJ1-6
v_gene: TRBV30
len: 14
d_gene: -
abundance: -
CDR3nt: TGTGCCTGGAGTGGACTTATCGTGGATTCACCCCTCCACTTT
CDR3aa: CAWSGLIVDSPLHF

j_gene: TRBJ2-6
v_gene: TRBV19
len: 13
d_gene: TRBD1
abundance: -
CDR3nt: TGTGCCAGTAGTAGGGACAGGCCTCGGGTCCTGACTTTC
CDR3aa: CASSRDRPRVLTF

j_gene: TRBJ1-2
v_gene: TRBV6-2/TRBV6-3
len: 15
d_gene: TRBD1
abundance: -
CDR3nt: TGTGCCAGCAGTGCGAACAGGGGGTCCAACTATGGCTACACCTTC
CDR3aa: CASSANRGSNYGYTF

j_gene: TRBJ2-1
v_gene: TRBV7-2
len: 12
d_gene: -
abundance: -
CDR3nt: TGTGCCAGCAGCTTAGGACTTCAGGGGCAGTTCTTC
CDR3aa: CASSLGLQGQFF